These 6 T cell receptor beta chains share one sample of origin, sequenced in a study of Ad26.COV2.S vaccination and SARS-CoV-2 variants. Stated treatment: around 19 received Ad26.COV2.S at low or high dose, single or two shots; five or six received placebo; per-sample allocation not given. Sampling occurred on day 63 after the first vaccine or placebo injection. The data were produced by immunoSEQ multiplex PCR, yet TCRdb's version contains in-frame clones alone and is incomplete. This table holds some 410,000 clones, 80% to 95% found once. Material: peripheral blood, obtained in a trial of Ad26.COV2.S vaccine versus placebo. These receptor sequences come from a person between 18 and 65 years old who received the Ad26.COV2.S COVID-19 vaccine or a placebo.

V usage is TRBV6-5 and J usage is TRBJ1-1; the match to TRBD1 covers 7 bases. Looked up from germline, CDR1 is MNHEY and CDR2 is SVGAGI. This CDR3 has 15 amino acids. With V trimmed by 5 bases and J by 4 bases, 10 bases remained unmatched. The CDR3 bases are TGTGCCAGCAGTAACCAACAGGGGATCCGCACTGAAGCTTTCTTT. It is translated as CASSNQQGIRTEAFF.

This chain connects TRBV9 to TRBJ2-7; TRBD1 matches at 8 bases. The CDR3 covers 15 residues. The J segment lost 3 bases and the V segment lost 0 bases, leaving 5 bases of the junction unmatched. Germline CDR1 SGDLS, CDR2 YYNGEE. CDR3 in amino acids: CASSVEVTGVYEQYF. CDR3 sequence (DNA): TGTGCCAGCAGCGTAGAGGTGACAGGGGTCTACGAGCAGTACTTC.

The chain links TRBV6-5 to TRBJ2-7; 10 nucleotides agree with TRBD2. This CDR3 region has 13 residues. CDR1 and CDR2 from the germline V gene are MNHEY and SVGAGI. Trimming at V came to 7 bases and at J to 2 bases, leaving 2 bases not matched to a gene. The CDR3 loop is CASNLAGAYEQYF. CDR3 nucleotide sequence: TGTGCCAGCAACCTAGCGGGGGCCTACGAGCAGTACTTC.

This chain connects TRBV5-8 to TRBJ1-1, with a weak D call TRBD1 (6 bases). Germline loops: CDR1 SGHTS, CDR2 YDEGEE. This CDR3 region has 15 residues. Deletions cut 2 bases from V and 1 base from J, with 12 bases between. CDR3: CASSFSGHSNTEAFF. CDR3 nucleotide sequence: TGTGCCAGCAGCTTCTCGGGACACTCGAACACTGAAGCTTTCTTT.

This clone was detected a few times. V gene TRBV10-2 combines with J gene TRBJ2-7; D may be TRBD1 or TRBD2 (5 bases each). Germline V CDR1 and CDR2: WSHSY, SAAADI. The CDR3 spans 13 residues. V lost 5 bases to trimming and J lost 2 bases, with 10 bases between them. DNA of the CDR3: TGCGCCAGCAGTCTCGGGACCACCTACGAGCAGTACTTC. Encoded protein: CASSLGTTYEQYF.

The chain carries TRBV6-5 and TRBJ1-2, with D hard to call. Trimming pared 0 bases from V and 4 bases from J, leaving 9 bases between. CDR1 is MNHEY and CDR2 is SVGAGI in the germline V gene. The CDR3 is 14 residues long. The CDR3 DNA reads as TGTGCCAGCAGTTACTCCGGGGTTAGCTATGGCTACACCTTC. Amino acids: CASSYSGVSYGYTF.